This T cell receptor beta chain was profiled in a study of post-analysis software for immune sequencing data (dated by TCRdb to the mid-2010s). Some background on the complete study: The recorded disease courses included relapsing-remitting, secondary progressive and progressive-relapsing multiple sclerosis, and some patients had no subtype annotation. Patient repertoires were compared against ten to twelve previously published healthy control repertoires from donors aged roughly 6 to 28 years. A subset of samples was prepared in parallel using single-end sample barcoding, then pooled and co-amplified after Illumina adapter ligation. Overall study results and their limits: Multiple sclerosis patients had significantly lower normalized Chao1 diversity than controls, a result that suggests substantial peripheral T-cell clonal expansion. A handful of TRBV segments, including TRBV5-6, TRBV5-1 and TRBV20-1, were significantly more frequent in patients than controls. The multiple sclerosis patient group was slightly younger than the control group. Strong co-clustering of samples prepared in the same batch was shown by direct clustering with F measure, prompting a batch-effect correction.

To demonstrate the VDJtools post-analysis software, the study profiled TCR beta repertoires from the peripheral blood of 10 to 15 young patients with multiple sclerosis. Multiple sclerosis patients were children and adolescents aged roughly 6 to 16 years. Including the terminal cysteine and phenylalanine, the CDR3 comprises 14 residues. Left in the record is the CDR3 DNA by itself, 42 bases read in frame from the first base. V gives up 6 bases and J gives up 4 bases, and the segment between their germline ends measures 13 bases. About this clonotype itself: This receptor's antigen is unknown. Base qualities are not at hand, and no much larger clone is one base apart.

The method behind the library was PCR. The run used an Illumina HiSeq 2500. Unique molecular identifiers were incorporated into TCR beta cDNA libraries to reduce PCR and sequencing biases. Per 1 to 10 million input T cells, approximately 500,000 cDNA molecules were obtained, such that each molecule approximated one T cell. The same protocol used for the earlier healthy control dataset was applied to prepare and sequence the patient libraries. Samples belonging to the same batch were prepared together, multiplexed and sequenced on a shared HiSeq lane. In the paper's pipeline: MIGEC was used to process the raw barcoded reads, and molecular identifier groups with only a single read were discarded before consensus assembly and CDR3 extraction. VDJtools was used for post-analysis of the clonotype tables, with diversity normalized by down-sampling every dataset to the smallest sample size. In repertoire overlap clustering, CDR3 amino acid sequences, but not nucleotide sequences, were matched to correct batch-related cross-sample contamination. The public reads were quality trimmed at Q25 with fastp and then assembled into clones with MiXCR by TCRdb, keeping productive beta chains. CDR3 protein sequences are deduplicated, and each keeps its most common genes and DNA. TCRdb, rather than the study authors, made the V and J calls. The table for this sample lists hundreds of thousands of distinct CDR3 sequences; about 39% of them were counted only once. Under 9% of the sample lies in the top ten.

Sequenced: blood. This clonotype was obtained from a girl under 10 years old with multiple sclerosis. In this chain, TRBV12-3 or TRBV12-4 is recombined with TRBJ2-4; perhaps TRBD2 is the D gene, with 6 bases matching. The encoded CDR3 is CASSWGDGKNIQYF. Read as DNA, the sequence is TGTGCCAGCAGCTGGGGGGACGGGAAAAACATTCAGTACTTC.